Sequencing of this T cell receptor (beta chain) was carried out in a study of shared clonotypes between healthy human individuals. Measured with immunoSEQ multiplex PCR; TCRdb has only the in-frame clones, and not every one. Here the sample spans about 2.1 million clones, 93% being singletons. Terminally differentiated effector memory CD45RA+ cells were left out of the naive CD8 fraction, which was CD45RO-negative and positively selected for CCR7. The CDR3 runs 12 residues. CDR1 is SNHLY, CDR2 FYNNEI, per germline. The table lists this clone with a few counts. V gene TRBV2 combines with J gene TRBJ1-1; D might be TRBD1 (5 bases). The sample comprised naive CD8+ T cells from PBMCs. The origin of this receptor is a man younger than 35 in good health. Some clones in this sample may be carry-over from other donors' samples. The CDR3 here is CARWGTRTEAFF. The CDR3 bases are TGTGCACGATGGGGGACTCGGACTGAAGCTTTCTTT.